This T cell receptor (beta chain) was sequenced in a study of blood T cell repertoires in COVID-19. Across the whole study: Samples representing acute and convalescent COVID-19 were sourced from the United States, Italy and Spain. PBMCs, B-cell-depleted T cells, or T cells were the source of the cDNA or gDNA that made up the material.

Per germline, CDR1 SGHTA and CDR2 FQGNSA. The CDR3 has 16 residues. V lost 3 bases and J 4 bases, leaving 19 bases between the germline ends. Study processing details: Counts of nucleated cells, estimated from reference gene primer amplification, were obtained. Sequencing was performed with immunoSEQ multiplex PCR; in TCRdb, only in-frame clones are kept and a portion is missing. D and trimming were read from the DNA, whereas the V and J calls and clone size are those reported in that table. The data show approximately 94,000 clones, roughly 79% seen once. The TCR originated in a man between 65 and 85 years old with active or convalescent COVID-19. Sequencing input: peripheral blood. This chain uses TRBV7-2 with TRBJ2-7; D may be TRBD2 (6 bases). CDR3 nucleotide sequence: TGTGCCAGCAGCTTGTCGGCCGGGAGCGGTAAATACGAGCAGTACTTC. The encoded protein is CASSLSAGSGKYEQYF. The full variable domain, with the rest looked up from reference TRBV7-2 and TRBJ2-7, is GAGVSQSPSNKVTEKGKDVELRCDPISGHTALYWYRQSLGQGLEFLIYFQGNSAPDKSGLPSDRFSAERTGGSVSTLTIQRTQQEDSAVYLCASSLSAGSGKYEQYFGPGTRLTVT.